This T cell receptor (beta chain) is drawn from a study of blood T cell repertoires in COVID-19. Study details: The cDNA or gDNA used as material had been derived from T cells, B-cell-depleted T cells, or PBMCs.

Original processing notes: Estimation of nucleated cell counts relied on the amplification of reference gene primers. Sequencing was performed with immunoSEQ multiplex PCR; in TCRdb, only in-frame clones are kept and a portion is missing. V and J calls plus clone size are reproduced from that table; the DNA served to infer D and trimming. This table holds about 190,000 clones, 78% found once. CDR3 length: 14 amino acids. The V gene lost 2 bases and the J gene lost 2 bases, with 9 bases spanning the gap. Germline-derived CDR1 and CDR2 are MNHEY and SVGAGI. This chain links TRBV6-5 with TRBJ1-1; unclear D gene. Sequencing was performed on peripheral blood. This TCR was sampled from a woman of 80 years or more with active or convalescent COVID-19. DNA for the CDR3: TGTGCCAGCAGTTACGGGAGATACAACACTGAAGCTTTCTTT. Translated: CASSYGRYNTEAFF.